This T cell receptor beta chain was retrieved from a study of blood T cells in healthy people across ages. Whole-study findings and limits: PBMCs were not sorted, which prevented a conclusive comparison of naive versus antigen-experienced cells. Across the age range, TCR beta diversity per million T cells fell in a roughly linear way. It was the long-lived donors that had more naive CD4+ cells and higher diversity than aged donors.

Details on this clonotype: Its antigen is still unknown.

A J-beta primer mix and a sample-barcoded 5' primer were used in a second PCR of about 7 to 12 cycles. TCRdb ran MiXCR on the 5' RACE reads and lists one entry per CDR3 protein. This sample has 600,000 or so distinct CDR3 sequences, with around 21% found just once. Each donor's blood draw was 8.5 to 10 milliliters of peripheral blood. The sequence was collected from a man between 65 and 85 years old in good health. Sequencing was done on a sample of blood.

CDR3: CASSLDVIRAEKLFF. The CDR3, as DNA: TGTGCCAGCAGCTTAGATGTCATTCGTGCGGAAAAACTGTTTTTT. The chain joins TRBV7-9 to TRBJ1-4; D not resolved. This CDR3 region has 15 residues. Per germline, CDR1 SEHNR and CDR2 FQNEAQ (reference sequence). Trimming cost V 1 base and J 8 bases, with 14 bases left between them.